A selection of T cell receptor beta chains follows, all from one sample in a study of T cell responses to AZD1222 COVID-19 vaccine. Here immunoSEQ multiplex PCR was the method, and the copy in TCRdb shows in-frame clones only, minus some. The table includes about 76,000 clones, about three quarters detected once. The source was peripheral blood, collected 28 days after the second dose of the MenACWY control vaccine. These TCRs come from an adult who received the MenACWY meningococcal vaccine as a control. Both conserved end residues are trimmed from each CDR3.

j_call v_call cdr3_aa
TRBJ1-4 TRBV28 ASSFWARGQNNEKLF
TRBJ1-1 TRBV30 AWTRDISTEAF
TRBJ1-1 TRBV10-3 AISPTGSTEAF
TRBJ2-3 TRBV29-1 SVENGLLMY
TRBJ1-2 TRBV2 ASSGSNYGYT
TRBJ1-1 TRBV21-1 ASSLRFGNTEAF
TRBJ1-6 TRBV11-2 ASSTTGTNSPLH
TRBJ1-1 TRBV6-2/TRBV6-3 ASRPSTTTEAF
TRBJ2-3 TRBV5-1 ASSLAAGGIDTQY
TRBJ1-2 TRBV2 ASSEARTGLDGYT
TRBJ2-5 TRBV10-3 ATRREETQY
TRBJ1-5 TRBV3-1/TRBV3-2 ASSPGYSNQPQH
TRBJ2-7 TRBV7-9 ASSLADYEQY
TRBJ1-5 TRBV29-1 SVDMGWNQPQH